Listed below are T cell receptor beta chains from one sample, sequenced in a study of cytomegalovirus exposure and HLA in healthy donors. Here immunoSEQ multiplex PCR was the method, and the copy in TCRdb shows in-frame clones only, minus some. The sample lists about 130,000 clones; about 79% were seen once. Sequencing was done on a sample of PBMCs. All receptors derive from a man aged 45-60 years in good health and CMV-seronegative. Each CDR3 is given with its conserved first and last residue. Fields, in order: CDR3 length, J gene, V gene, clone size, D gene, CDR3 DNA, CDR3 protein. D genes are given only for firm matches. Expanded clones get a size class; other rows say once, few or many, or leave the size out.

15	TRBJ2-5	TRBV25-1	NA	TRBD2	TGTGCCAGCAGTGAATCGCGGGGGGGCGGGGAGACCCAGTACTTC	CASSESRGGGETQYF
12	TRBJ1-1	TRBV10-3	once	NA	TGTGCCATCAGCCCGGGGAACACTGAAGCTTTCTTT	CAISPGNTEAFF
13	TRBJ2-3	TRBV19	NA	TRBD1	TGTGCCAGTAGTGGGGGACAGGGGGGTGTGCAGTATTTT	CASSGGQGGVQYF
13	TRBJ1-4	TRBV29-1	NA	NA	TGCAGCGGGGGAGGGCCGCTTAATGAAAAACTGTTTTTT	CSGGGPLNEKLFF
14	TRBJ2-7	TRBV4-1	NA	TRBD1	TGCGCCAGCAGCCAAGGGACAGGCAGATACGAGCAGTACTTC	CASSQGTGRYEQYF
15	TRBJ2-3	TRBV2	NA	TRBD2	TGTGCCAAAGGGGGTCCGGGGGGGCGAACAGATACGCAGTATTTT	CAKGGPGGRTDTQYF
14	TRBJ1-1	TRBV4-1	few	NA	TGCGCCAGCAGCCAAGATCTTAACACCGTTGAAGCTTTCTTT	CASSQDLNTVEAFF
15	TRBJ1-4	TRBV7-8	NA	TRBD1	TGTGCCAGCAGCTTCTCCGGGACAGCTGGTGAAAAACTGTTTTTT	CASSFSGTAGEKLFF
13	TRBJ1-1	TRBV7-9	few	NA	TGTGCCAGCAGCTTGCAGGGCCCCACTGAAGCTTTCTTT	CASSLQGPTEAFF
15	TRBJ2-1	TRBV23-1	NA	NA	TGCGCCAGCAGTCAAGGGGCCCTTGGCTACAATGAGCAGTTCTTC	CASSQGALGYNEQFF
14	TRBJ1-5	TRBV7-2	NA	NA	TGTGCCAGCAGCCTAGACGGACTCAATCAGCCCCAGCATTTT	CASSLDGLNQPQHF
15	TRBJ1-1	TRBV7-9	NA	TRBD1	TGTGCCAGCAGCCTAGGGACAGAGGCCTTATTTGAAGCTTTCTTT	CASSLGTEALFEAFF
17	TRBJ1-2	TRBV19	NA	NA	TGTGCCAGTAGCCGCAGCCACACAGGGTCTAGGAACTATGGCTACACCTTC	CASSRSHTGSRNYGYTF
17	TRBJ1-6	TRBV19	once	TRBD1	TGTGCCAGTAGTATCGGGACAGGGGGCGCGAGTAATTCACCCCTCCACTTT	CASSIGTGGASNSPLHF
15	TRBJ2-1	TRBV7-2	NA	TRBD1	TGTGCCAGCAGACGACAGGGGCTTCTCGCCAATGAGCAGTTCTTC	CASRRQGLLANEQFF
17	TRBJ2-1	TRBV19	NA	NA	TGTGCCAGTAGTATTTTTTCTATGCGGGCCGGAAACAATGAGCAGTTCTTC	CASSIFSMRAGNNEQFF
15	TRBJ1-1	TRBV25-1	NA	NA	TGTGCCAGCAGTGAATCGGGGGACTTGAACACTGAAGCTTTCTTT	CASSESGDLNTEAFF
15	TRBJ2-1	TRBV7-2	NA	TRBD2	TGTGCCAGCAGCACCGGGGGGGGTTACTACAATGAGCAGTTCTTC	CASSTGGGYYNEQFF
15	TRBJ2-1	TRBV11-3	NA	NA	TGTGCCAGCAGCCTCCAGGGCGACGGATACAATGAGCAGTTCTTC	CASSLQGDGYNEQFF
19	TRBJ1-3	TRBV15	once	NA	TGTGCCACCAGCACTTACATGGGTATAGCGGGGGCTTCTGGAAACACCATATATTTT	CATSTYMGIAGASGNTIYF
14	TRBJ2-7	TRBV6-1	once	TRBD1	TGTGCCAGCAGTTTCTCGGGACAGGGGAACGAGCAGTACTTC	CASSFSGQGNEQYF
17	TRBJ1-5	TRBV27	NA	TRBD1	TGTGCCAGCAGTTTCATTGGGGACAGGGGCCTGGGTGAGCCCCAGCATTTT	CASSFIGDRGLGEPQHF
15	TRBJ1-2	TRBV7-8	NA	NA	TGTGCCAGCAGCTTAGGGTCGAGGATCAACTATGGCTACACCTTC	CASSLGSRINYGYTF
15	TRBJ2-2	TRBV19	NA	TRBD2	TGTGCCATTCGTAGCGGGGGGGGGAACACCGGGGAGCTGTTTTTT	CAIRSGGGNTGELFF
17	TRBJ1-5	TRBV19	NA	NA	TGTGCCAGTAGTATTACAGGGAGGGGTTTGAGCAATCAGCCCCAGCATTTT	CASSITGRGLSNQPQHF
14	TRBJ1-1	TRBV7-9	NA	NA	TGTGCCAGCATCCTCGGGGAGGGGGGCACTGAAGCTTTCTTT	CASILGEGGTEAFF
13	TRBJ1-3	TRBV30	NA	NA	TGTGCCTGGAGAAATTCGGCTGGAAACACCATATATTTT	CAWRNSAGNTIYF
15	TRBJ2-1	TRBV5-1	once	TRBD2	TGCGCCAGCAGCTCGCTAGCGGGGGGCACCCCAGAGCAGTTCTTC	CASSSLAGGTPEQFF
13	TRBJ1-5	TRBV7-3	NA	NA	TGTGCCAGCAGCTTATACGGGGATCAGCCCCAGCATTTT	CASSLYGDQPQHF
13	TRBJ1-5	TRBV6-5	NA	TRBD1	TGTGCCAGCAGCAGGACAGGGACCCAGCCCCAGCATTTT	CASSRTGTQPQHF
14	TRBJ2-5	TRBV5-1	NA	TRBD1	TGCGCCAGCAGCATAGGGACAGGGCGAGAGACCCAGTACTTC	CASSIGTGRETQYF
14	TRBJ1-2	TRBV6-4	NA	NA	TGTGCCAGCAGTGTAGACTACTTCACCGGGGGCTACACCTTC	CASSVDYFTGGYTF
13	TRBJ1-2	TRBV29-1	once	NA	TGCAGCGTCTTGGACAGCTTCCCCGATGGCTACACCTTC	CSVLDSFPDGYTF
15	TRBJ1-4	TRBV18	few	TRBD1	TGTGCCAGCTCACCCGAACAGGGGATAAGGGAAAAACTGTTTTTT	CASSPEQGIREKLFF
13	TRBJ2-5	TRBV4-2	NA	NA	TGTGCCAGCAGCCAGCCGGGCCAAGAGACCCAGTACTTC	CASSQPGQETQYF
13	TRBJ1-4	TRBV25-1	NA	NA	TGTGCCAGCAGTCGGGGGGCAAGTGAAAAACTGTTTTTT	CASSRGASEKLFF
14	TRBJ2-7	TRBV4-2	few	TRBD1	TGTGCCAGCAGCCAAGAGGGACAGGGCTACGAGCAGTACTTC	CASSQEGQGYEQYF
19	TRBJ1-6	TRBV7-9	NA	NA	TGTGCCAGCAGCTTAGGGACGGGACTCGAAAGCTCCTATAATTCACCCCTCCACTTT	CASSLGTGLESSYNSPLHF
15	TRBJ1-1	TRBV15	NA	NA	TGTGCCACCAGCAGAGATCATGGAGATAACACTGAAGCTTTCTTT	CATSRDHGDNTEAFF
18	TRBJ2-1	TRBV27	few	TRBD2	TGTGCCAGCAGTTTCCCGGGACTAGCGGGGGCCCCCTACAATGAGCAGTTCTTC	CASSFPGLAGAPYNEQFF
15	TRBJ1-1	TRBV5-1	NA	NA	TGCGCCAGCAGCTTGAGGGCAGGGTATAACACTGAAGCTTTCTTT	CASSLRAGYNTEAFF
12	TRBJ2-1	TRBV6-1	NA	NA	TGTGCCAGTAGCCTCTCCTACAATGAGCAGTTCTTC	CASSLSYNEQFF
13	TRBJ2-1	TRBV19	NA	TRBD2	TGTGCCAGTAGTTCCCTAGCGGGGAGTGAGCAGTTCTTC	CASSSLAGSEQFF
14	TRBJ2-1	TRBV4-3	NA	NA	TGCGCCAGCAGCCCAAGGGCAGGGGACAATGAGCAGTTCTTC	CASSPRAGDNEQFF
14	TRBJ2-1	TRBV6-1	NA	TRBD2	TGTGCCACGCGACTAGCGGGGGACCTTAATGAGCAGTTCTTC	CATRLAGDLNEQFF
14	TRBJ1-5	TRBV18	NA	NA	TGTGCCAGCTCACAGGACAGAAACGCTGGGCCCCAGCATTTT	CASSQDRNAGPQHF
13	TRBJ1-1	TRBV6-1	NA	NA	TGTGCCAGCAGTCCCTTGGGCCAGAATGAAGCTTTCTTT	CASSPLGQNEAFF
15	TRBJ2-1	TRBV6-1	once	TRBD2	TGTGCCAGCAAAGATAGCGGGGGCGCTTACAATGAGCAGTTCTTC	CASKDSGGAYNEQFF
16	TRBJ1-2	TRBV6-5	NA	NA	TGTGCCAGCAGTTACCACCCGGACAGTGGGGGTTATGGCTACACCTTC	CASSYHPDSGGYGYTF
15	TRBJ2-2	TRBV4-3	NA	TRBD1	TGCGCCAGCAGCCAAGACAACAGGGGAGCCGGGGAGCTGTTTTTT	CASSQDNRGAGELFF
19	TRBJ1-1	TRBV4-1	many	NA	TGCGCCAGCAGCCAAGATCCGGGACTACAACCCCGCTTGAACACTGAAGCTTTCTTT	CASSQDPGLQPRLNTEAFF
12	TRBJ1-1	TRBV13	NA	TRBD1	TGTGCCAGCAGCCTCGGGACAGGCGTCGCTTTCTTT	CASSLGTGVAFF
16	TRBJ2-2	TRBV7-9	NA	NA	TGTGCCAGCAGCGGACATTGGACAGCCAACACCGGGGAGCTGTTTTTT	CASSGHWTANTGELFF
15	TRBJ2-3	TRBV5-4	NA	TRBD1	TGTGCCAGCAGAGCCCCCGGGACAGGGTCAGATACGCAGTATTTT	CASRAPGTGSDTQYF
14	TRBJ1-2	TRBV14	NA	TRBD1	TGTGCCAGCAGCCACGTAGACAGGGCAGATGGCTACACCTTC	CASSHVDRADGYTF
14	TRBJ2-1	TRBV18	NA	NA	TGTGCCAGCTCACCTGAGAACAGAGATAGTGAGCAGTTCTTC	CASSPENRDSEQFF
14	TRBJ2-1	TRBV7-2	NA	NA	TGTGCCAGCAGCTCCGACGGCTGGGAGCAAGAGCAGTTCTTC	CASSSDGWEQEQFF
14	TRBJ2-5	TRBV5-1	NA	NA	TGCGCCAGCTCGGCAGTCCTAGCTCGGGGGACCCAGTACTTC	CASSAVLARGTQYF
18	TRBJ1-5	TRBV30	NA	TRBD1	TGTGCCTGGAGCCACCGGGGACAGGGTAGTCCTAGTCGTGAGCCCCAGCATTTT	CAWSHRGQGSPSREPQHF
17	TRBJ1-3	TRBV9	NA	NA	TGTGCCAGCAGCGTGGCCGGGACACCGGGGCTCGGAAACACCATATATTTT	CASSVAGTPGLGNTIYF